The 10 T cell receptor beta chains reported below all come from one sample, sequenced in a study of early T cells in non-severe SARS-CoV-2 infection. TCRdb fed the 5' RACE reads into MiXCR, producing one record per CDR3 protein. The repertoire has 90,000 to 130,000 distinct CDR3 sequences, 12% of them found once; the top ten carry 3% to 3.5%. Sequences were obtained from whole blood. The receptors stem from an adult who was a healthcare worker with PCR-confirmed SARS-CoV-2 infection or an uninfected control (not recorded which).

The chain carries TRBV3-1 and TRBJ1-1; the D is unclear. V lost 0 bases and J 0 bases, leaving 11 bases between the germline ends. The V gene's germline CDR1 is LGHDT and CDR2 YNNKEL (reference sequence). The CDR3 extends over 16 amino acids. The CDR3 here is CASSQDLDYMNTEAFF. As DNA, the CDR3 is TGTGCCAGCAGCCAAGACCTCGATTACATGAACACTGAAGCTTTCTTT.

A remark on this clonotype: Mismatch with germline at one junction end may stem from a read error. The chain has TRBV5-6 and TRBJ2-6; D is perhaps TRBD1 (5 bases). This CDR3 has 16 amino acids. Germline CDR1 reads SGHDT; CDR2 reads YYEEEE. The CDR3 DNA is TGTGCCAGCAGCTCAGGACATACCTCTGGGGCCAACGTCCTGATTTTC. The encoded protein is CASSSGHTSGANVLIF.

This clonotype was seen at least ten times. The chain has TRBV18 and TRBJ2-3; the D is unclear. The germline V and J ends were trimmed by 2 bases and 4 bases, with 4 bases remaining between them. This CDR3 has 12 amino acids. Per germline, CDR1 KGHSH and CDR2 LQKENI. This chain's CDR3 is CASSPESDTQYF. The CDR3 DNA reads as TGTGCCAGCTCACCAGAGTCAGATACGCAGTATTTT.

This clonotype was recorded a few times. The genes are TRBV14 and TRBJ1-2, with 9 bases lining up with TRBD1. From germline, CDR1 is SGHDN and CDR2 FVKESK. The CDR3 runs to 13 residues. The V and J ends lost 1 base and 8 bases, in that order; junction bases with no gene match: 2. The CDR3 loop is CASSQGTGVGYTF. The CDR3, as DNA: TGTGCCAGCAGCCAAGGGACAGGGGTAGGCTACACCTTC.

This clonotype was seen only a few times. The chain is built from TRBV6-4 and TRBJ2-1; D gene ambiguous. Per germline, CDR1 MRHNA and CDR2 SNTAGT. This CDR3 contains 12 residues. V shed 2 bases and J shed 7 bases, with 6 bases lying between them. The CDR3 nucleotides read TGTGCCAGCAGTGACCCGAGTAATGAGCAGTTCTTC. Its protein product is CASSDPSNEQFF.

There are many counts of this clonotype. The chain is built from TRBV20-1 and TRBJ2-6; D not certain. Trimming removed 6 bases from V and 0 bases from J, with 6 bases in between. Germline lookup yields CDR1 DFQATT and CDR2 SNEGSKA (reference sequence). CDR3 length: 13 residues. The CDR3 nucleotides are TGCAGTGCCGTCCCCTCTGGGGCCAACGTCCTGACTTTC. Amino acid sequence: CSAVPSGANVLTF.

The sample holds a few counts of this clonotype. V usage is TRBV25-1 and J usage is TRBJ2-7; TRBD1 aligns across 7 bases. This CDR3 is built from 15 residues. Germline trimming cut 5 bases from V and 6 bases from J; bases unmatched to any gene: 13. CDR1 and CDR2 from the germline V gene are MGHDK and SYGVNS. The chain's CDR3 is CASSPHLPTGPEQYF. The CDR3 DNA is TGTGCCAGCAGTCCCCATCTCCCGACAGGGCCCGAGCAGTACTTC.

This clonotype was seen many times. V usage is TRBV6-1 and J usage is TRBJ2-1, with 11 bases fitting TRBD2. CDR3 length: 15 amino acids. J gave up 9 bases and V 2 bases, and 6 bases lay outside the gene matches. CDR1 is MNHNS and CDR2 is SASEGT in the germline V gene. DNA for the CDR3: TGTGCCAGCAGTGAATCACTAGCGGGAGCTCCTGAGCAGTTCTTC. Translation: CASSESLAGAPEQFF.

This chain links TRBV29-1 with TRBJ2-7; D might be TRBD2 (5 bases). Germline assignment: CDR1 SQVTM and CDR2 ANQGSEA. With 4 bases removed from V and 4 bases from J, the gap between germline ends came to 11 bases. CDR3 size: 12 residues. CDR3 residues: CSVGPSQYEQYF. For the CDR3, the DNA is TGCAGCGTTGGCCCTAGCCAATACGAGCAGTACTTC.

The sample holds many counts of this clonotype. The genes are TRBV18 and TRBJ1-5; 7 bases are shared with TRBD1. Germline V lookup: CDR1 KGHSH, CDR2 LQKENI. J was trimmed by 3 bases and V by 2 bases; bases with no gene match: 7. There are 16 residues in the CDR3. The DNA of the CDR3 is TGTGCCAGCTCACCAAGTCAGGGGGGAACCAATCAGCCCCAGCATTTT. This codes for CASSPSQGGTNQPQHF.